One sample yielded the 30 T cell receptor beta chains listed below, sequenced in a study of shared clonotypes between healthy human individuals (dated by TCRdb to the early 2020s). The method was the immunoSEQ multiplex PCR assay. TCRdb obtained this table from immuneACCESS and retained in-frame rearrangements with V and J assigned. These tables miss some clones; where compared with another copy, unresolved V genes account for less than half of the shortfall, and the remainder is unexplained. The sample table lists a few million clones, 85% to 95% of them with a count of one. About 0.39% of the sample rests with the top ten. Sample: naive CD4+ T cells from PBMCs. What the cell subset or site label conveys for this sample: CD45RA+ positively selected. These receptors all stem from a man aged 18 to 30 in good health. Some clones in this sample may be carry-over from other donors' samples.

The chain carries TRBV4-3 and TRBJ2-7, with 10 nucleotides matching TRBD1. This CDR3 comprises 15 residues. CDR1 LGHNA and CDR2 YSLEER come from the germline V gene. J gave up 5 bases and V 3 bases, and 7 bases lay outside the gene matches. CDR3 loop: CASSQDMTGGDEQYF. The CDR3 nucleotides are TGCGCCAGCAGCCAGGATATGACAGGGGGCGACGAGCAGTACTTC.

This CDR3 is CASSLVSGLTSYEQYF. In nucleotides, the CDR3 is TGTGCCAGCAGCTTAGTCTCGGGACTAACCTCCTACGAGCAGTACTTC. The V and J genes are TRBV7-8 and TRBJ2-7; 7 bases line up with TRBD2. Germline CDR1 and CDR2: SGHVS and FQNEAQ. With V trimmed by 1 base and J by 0 bases, 6 bases remained unmatched. CDR3 size: 16 residues.

This clone occurred a few times. V is TRBV6-1 and J is TRBJ1-5; possible D gene TRBD1, 6 bases. There are 13 residues in the CDR3. CDR1 and CDR2 from the germline V gene are MNHNS and SASEGT. The V and J ends lost 8 bases and 3 bases respectively, with 11 bases between them. The CDR3 sequence is CASQRQANQPQHF. In DNA, the CDR3 is TGTGCCAGCCAGAGACAGGCCAATCAGCCCCAGCATTTT.

The chain joins TRBV6-5 to TRBJ1-2, with D maybe TRBD1 (5 bases). V was shortened by 5 bases and J by 0 bases, with 13 bases between the two germline ends. The germline V gene has CDR1 MNHEY and CDR2 SVGAGI. The CDR3 is made up of 15 amino acids. CDR3: CASSPSDRPNYGYTF. The CDR3 nucleotides read TGTGCCAGCAGTCCCTCCGACAGACCTAACTATGGCTACACCTTC.

This clone occurred once. The chain uses TRBV7-9 and TRBJ2-7; TRBD2 agrees at 10 bases. The CDR3 has 12 residues. CDR1 is SEHNR, CDR2 FQNEAQ, per germline (reference sequence). The junction had 4 bases not matched to a gene; V was cut back by 5 bases and J by 9 bases. For the CDR3, the DNA is TGTGCCAGCAGCCTAATAGCGGGAGGGCAGTACTTC. This encodes CASSLIAGGQYF.

The V call is TRBV29-1, the J call TRBJ2-7, with D perhaps TRBD1 or TRBD2 (5 bases each). V was pared by 1 base and J by 0 bases, with 16 bases between. CDR3 length: 16 residues. Germline lookup yields CDR1 SQVTM and CDR2 ANQGSEA. For the CDR3, the DNA is TGCAGCGTTGAAGGCCTCCGGGACGGAAGCTCCTACGAGCAGTACTTC. It is translated as CSVEGLRDGSSYEQYF.

Only one count was recorded for this clone. The chain carries TRBV19 and TRBJ2-1, with TRBD2 as a possible D gene (6 bases). The CDR3 loop spans 13 amino acids. The V gene lost 8 bases and the J gene lost 9 bases, with 17 bases spanning the gap. Germline V gene sequence: CDR1 LNHDA, CDR2 SQIVND (reference sequence). CDR3 sequence reads: CASCRTTIGEQFF. The CDR3 bases are TGTGCCAGTTGCAGGACTACAATTGGTGAGCAGTTCTTC.

The J gene is TRBJ2-1, the V gene TRBV11-3; D might be TRBD1 (5 bases). This CDR3 comprises 16 residues. The V end was cut by 8 bases, the J end by 0 bases, with 17 bases between. Per the germline V gene, CDR1 is SGHNT and CDR2 is YENEEA. CDR3 protein: CASPSRGRSSYNEQFF. The CDR3 nucleotides are TGTGCCAGCCCATCTAGGGGCAGGAGCTCCTACAATGAGCAGTTCTTC.

This chain links TRBV6-4 with TRBJ2-5, with unresolved D. Germline lookup yields CDR1 MRHNA and CDR2 SNTAGT. The length of the CDR3 is 13 residues. V was cut by 3 bases and J by 3 bases, with 8 bases left in between. This chain's CDR3 is CASSDSPEETQYF. In nucleotides, the CDR3 is TGTGCCAGCAGTGATTCACCCGAAGAGACCCAGTACTTC.

As concerns this clone: The conserved closing phenylalanine or tryptophan is absent in this CDR3, likely reflecting a read error. Because the CDR3's place on the DNA is in doubt, the DNA is left out and the CDR3 is given as listed by TCRdb. The chain carries TRBV30 and TRBJ1-1; TRBD1, the table's D call, was not compared with the DNA. The CDR3 region is 11 residues in length, termini included. Germline V gene lookup returns CDR1 GTSNPN and CDR2 SVGIG (reference sequence). CDR3 protein: CAWSVEQTLTI.

This chain links TRBV4-1 with TRBJ2-2; possible D gene TRBD2, 6 bases. Trimming shortened V by 5 bases and J by 5 bases, and 15 bases separated the two germline ends. The CDR3 covers 15 residues. CDR1 MGHRA and CDR2 YSYEKL come from the germline V gene. The CDR3 loop is CASSVSPAGTGELFF. As DNA, the CDR3 is TGCGCCAGCAGCGTCTCGCCGGCGGGGACCGGGGAGCTGTTTTTT.

The chain joins TRBV4-2 to TRBJ2-2, with TRBD2 matching over 7 bases. The length of the CDR3 is 16 residues. Germline trimming cut 1 base from V and 3 bases from J; bases unmatched to any gene: 5. From germline, CDR1 is LGHNA and CDR2 YNFKEQ. The CDR3 protein is CASSQVGGSDTGELFF. CDR3 nucleotides: TGTGCCAGCAGCCAAGTCGGCGGGAGCGACACCGGGGAGCTGTTTTTT.

The chain employs TRBV5-6 and TRBJ2-7, with a possible D match to TRBD2 (6 bases). The germline V gene has CDR1 SGHDT and CDR2 YYEEEE. V gave up 5 bases and J gave up 4 bases, with 22 bases separating them. This CDR3 is built from 16 residues. The CDR3 DNA follows: TGTGCCAGCAGTAACGGAGGGGTAATGCGAGTATACGAGCAGTACTTC. This encodes CASSNGGVMRVYEQYF.

The V gene is TRBV4-2, the J gene TRBJ2-1, with 7 bases lining up with TRBD2. J lost 4 bases, V lost 4 bases, and 13 bases had no gene match. The CDR3 spans 17 residues. Germline V CDR1 and CDR2: LGHNA, YNFKEQ. The DNA of the CDR3 is TGTGCCAGCAGCCTTCAAAAAGGCGGGAGAGGGTACAATGAGCAGTTCTTC. This sequence encodes CASSLQKGGRGYNEQFF.

This sequence joins TRBV10-3 and TRBJ2-5; tentatively, D is TRBD2 (5 bases). Trimming cost V 8 bases and J 5 bases, with 12 bases left between them. Germline CDR1 ENHRY, CDR2 SYGVKD. The CDR3 sequence is 12 residues long. As DNA, the CDR3 is TGTGCCATCGGGGTGCGAGGGGAGACCCAGTACTTC. As protein: CAIGVRGETQYF.

The V gene is TRBV5-4, the J gene TRBJ2-7; 9 bases fit TRBD1. The CDR3 is 14 amino acids. Germline CDR1 is SGHNT and CDR2 is YYREEE (reference sequence). Trimming at V came to 7 bases and at J to 0 bases, leaving 5 bases not matched to a gene. The CDR3: CASWRQGDSYEQYF. The CDR3 region has the DNA TGTGCCAGCTGGCGACAGGGGGACTCCTACGAGCAGTACTTC. Together with reference TRBV5-4 and TRBJ2-7, the CDR3 gives the full variable domain: ETGVTQSPTHLIKTRGQQVTLRCSSQSGHNTVSWYQQALGQGPQFIFQYYREEENGRGNFPPRFSGLQFPNYSSELNVNALELDDSALYLCASWRQGDSYEQYFGPGTRLTVT.

The chain has TRBV19 and TRBJ1-4; possible D gene TRBD1, 5 bases. Trimming stripped 5 bases from V and 8 bases from J, with 18 bases between. Germline assignment: CDR1 LNHDA and CDR2 SQIVND (reference sequence). The CDR3 is made up of 15 amino acids. The CDR3 DNA reads TGTGCCAGTAGTCGCTCCGGGACGGGTGAAGAAAAACTGTTTTTT. It is translated as CASSRSGTGEEKLFF.

J is TRBJ2-7 and V is TRBV27, with D perhaps TRBD2 (6 bases). Germline CDR1 and CDR2: MNHEY and SMNVEV (reference sequence). The CDR3 spans 14 residues. V was pared by 4 bases and J by 1 base, with 11 bases between. The CDR3 DNA follows: TGTGCCAGCAGTTACCAGGGACTGTCCTACGAGCAGTACTTC. Translation: CASSYQGLSYEQYF.

This chain connects TRBV4-3 to TRBJ2-4; 7 bases align to TRBD1. Germline V gene lookup returns CDR1 LGHNA and CDR2 YSLEER. V shed 4 bases, J shed 1 base, and the junction held 7 bases outside the gene matches. The CDR3 is 16 amino acids. This CDR3 is CASSPQTGLAKNIQYF. In nucleotides, the CDR3 is TGCGCCAGCAGCCCCCAGACAGGGTTGGCCAAAAACATTCAGTACTTC.

The chain carries TRBV11-2 and TRBJ2-7, with 9 bases that match TRBD2. CDR3 length: 15 amino acids. Unmatched junction bases numbered 5, after V lost 1 base and J lost 4 bases. Germline V lookup: CDR1 SGHAT, CDR2 FQNNGV. This CDR3 is CASSLGGLAGYEQYF. The CDR3 region has the DNA TGTGCCAGCAGCTTAGGAGGGCTAGCGGGGTACGAGCAGTACTTC. Complete variable domain (other parts from reference TRBV11-2 and TRBJ2-7): EAGVAQSPRYKIIEKRQSVAFWCNPISGHATLYWYQQILGQGPKLLIQFQNNGVVDDSQLPKDRFSAERLKGVDSTLKIQPAKLEDSAVYLCASSLGGLAGYEQYFGPGTRLTVT.

This chain joins TRBV11-1 and TRBJ2-5; D gene uncertain. This CDR3 region has 15 residues. The germline CDR1 and CDR2 sequences are SGHAT and FQDESV (reference sequence). Between the trimmed V and J ends, which lost 6 bases and 1 base, there was a span of 15 bases. DNA of the CDR3: TGTGCCAGCAGTCGCGTTTGGGTGAGCCAAGAGACCCAGTACTTC. Residues: CASSRVWVSQETQYF.

V and J are TRBV5-4 and TRBJ1-4, with D hard to call. Germline V CDR1 and CDR2: SGHNT, YYREEE (reference sequence). V was cut by 4 bases and J by 5 bases, with 15 bases left in between. The length of the CDR3 is 15 residues. The CDR3 sequence is CASSVGAPRNEKLFF. The CDR3 coding sequence is TGTGCCAGCAGCGTTGGTGCTCCAAGGAATGAAAAACTGTTTTTT.

This chain connects TRBV6-4 to TRBJ2-1, with 7 bases identical to TRBD2. Trimming took 3 bases from V and 7 from J; bases not matched to a gene: 9. Looked up from germline, CDR1 is MRHNA and CDR2 is SNTAGT. This CDR3 has 15 amino acids. DNA of the CDR3: TGTGCCAGCAGTGATGGTGGGAGGGCGGTAAATGAGCAGTTCTTC. This encodes CASSDGGRAVNEQFF.

J is TRBJ2-5 and V is TRBV7-2, with 8 bases that match TRBD2. J lost 5 bases, V lost 5 bases, and 10 bases had no gene match. CDR3 size: 15 residues. Germline CDR1 and CDR2: SGHTA and FQGNSA. CDR3 in DNA: TGTGCCAGCAGCCTGAGGACTAGCCAAGGGGAGACCCAGTACTTC. Protein product: CASSLRTSQGETQYF.

V is TRBV15 and J is TRBJ2-6; no firm D call. The CDR3 totals 13 residues. Trimming pared 3 bases from V and 7 bases from J, leaving 7 bases between. Germline lookup yields CDR1 LNHNV and CDR2 YYDKDF (reference sequence). The CDR3 reads CATSRGGANVLTF. The CDR3 nucleotides read TGTGCCACCAGCAGGGGCGGCGCCAACGTCCTGACTTTC.

The chain has TRBV28 and TRBJ2-6; tentative D call: TRBD1 (5 bases). V dropped 5 bases and J dropped 2 bases, with 13 bases sitting between them. Germline V gene data show CDR1 as MDHEN and CDR2 as SYDVKM. The CDR3 runs to 16 residues. This CDR3 reads CASSALGLAGANVLTF. The CDR3 nucleotides are TGTGCCAGCAGTGCCTTGGGGCTCGCTGGGGCCAACGTCCTGACTTTC. Full variable domain (missing parts from reference TRBV28 and TRBJ2-6): DVKVTQSSRYLVKRTGEKVFLECVQDMDHENMFWYRQDPGLGLRLIYFSYDVKMKEKGDIPEGYSVSREKKERFSLILESASTNQTSMYLCASSALGLAGANVLTFGAGSRLTVL.

This clone appeared a few times. This chain uses TRBV2 with TRBJ1-4, with D tentatively TRBD1 (5 bases). CDR3 length: 14 amino acids. V lost 2 bases to trimming and J lost 7 bases, with 11 bases between them. The germline V gene encodes CDR1 SNHLY and CDR2 FYNNEI. CDR3 coding DNA: TGTGCCAGCAGTGAATCCGGGGGAGGTGAAAAACTGTTTTTT. It yields the protein CASSESGGGEKLFF.

The V gene is TRBV15, the J gene TRBJ2-2; TRBD2 is a possible D gene (6 bases). The CDR3 runs to 16 residues. Germline CDR1 LNHNV, CDR2 YYDKDF (reference sequence). Trimming cost V 0 bases and J 2 bases, with 10 bases left between them. CDR3 in DNA: TGTGCCACCAGCAGAGATTCGCGGGATAACACCGGGGAGCTGTTTTTT. It translates to CATSRDSRDNTGELFF.

This chain links TRBV6-5 with TRBJ2-5; 8 bases map to TRBD1. CDR3 length: 14 residues. V was pared by 5 bases and J by 4 bases, with 6 bases of the junction left unmatched. The germline gives CDR1 MNHEY, CDR2 SVGAGI. CDR3 protein: CASSRQGIGETQYF. Written as DNA, the CDR3 is TGTGCCAGCAGTCGACAGGGGATAGGAGAGACCCAGTACTTC.

The V call is TRBV5-4, the J call TRBJ2-7; 8 positions match TRBD1. The V segment lost 4 bases and the J segment 2 bases; nucleotides outside the gene matches: 5. CDR1 is SGHNT, CDR2 YYREEE, per germline (reference sequence). This CDR3 comprises 14 residues. CDR3: CASSLGRGPYEQYF. CDR3 DNA: TGTGCCAGCAGCCTGGGCAGGGGGCCCTACGAGCAGTACTTC.